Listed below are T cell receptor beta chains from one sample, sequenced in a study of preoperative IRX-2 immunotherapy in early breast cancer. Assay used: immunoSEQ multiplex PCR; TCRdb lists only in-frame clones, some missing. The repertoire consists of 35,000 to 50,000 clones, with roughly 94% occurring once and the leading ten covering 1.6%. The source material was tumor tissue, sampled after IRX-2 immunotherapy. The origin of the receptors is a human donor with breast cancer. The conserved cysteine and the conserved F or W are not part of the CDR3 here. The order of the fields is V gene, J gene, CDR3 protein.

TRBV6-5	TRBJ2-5	ASSDRGQETQY
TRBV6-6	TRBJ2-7	ASSYRGYEQY
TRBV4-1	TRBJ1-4	ASSQAPAVRPGPLF
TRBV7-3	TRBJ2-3	ASSRGLAGGLGTDTQY
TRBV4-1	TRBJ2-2	ASSQGGGVNTGELF
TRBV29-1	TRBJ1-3	SSRAGNTIY
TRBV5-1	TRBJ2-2	ASSKGLAIRDTGELF
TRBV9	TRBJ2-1	ASSVGSLPSGRESYNEQF
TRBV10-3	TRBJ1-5	AISETEQSSSNQPQH
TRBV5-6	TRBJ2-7	ASSFGQGGTYEQY
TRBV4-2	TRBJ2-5	ASSQDFSTPMGETQY
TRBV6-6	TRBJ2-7	ASSQGRREQY
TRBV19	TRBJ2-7	ASHSRDRGYEQY
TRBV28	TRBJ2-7	ASSGRLAGSYEQY
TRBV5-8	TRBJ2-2	ASSSTGELF
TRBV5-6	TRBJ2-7	ASSFGSAHEQY
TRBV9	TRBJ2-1	ASSPSTVVLYNEQF
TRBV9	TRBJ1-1	ASSVASGTGGTEAF
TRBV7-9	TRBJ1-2	ASSLETDFYGYT
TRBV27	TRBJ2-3	ASSPRPTTDTQY
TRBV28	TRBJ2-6	ASSTGPPAANVLT
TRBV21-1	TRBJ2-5	ASSKGGGTGRETQY
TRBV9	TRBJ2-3	ASSPLDSFGYSSTDTQY
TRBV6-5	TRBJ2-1	ASSYSRSNEQF
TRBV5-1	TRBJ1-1	ASSQNTENTEAF
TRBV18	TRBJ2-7	ASSPRTGGTYEQY
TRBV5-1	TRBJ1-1	ASSSGSGMNTEAF
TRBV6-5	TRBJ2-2	ASSYDGRYTGELF